This is a list of T cell receptor beta chains from one sample in a study of identical twins. TCRdb redid the calling of the 5' RACE reads with MiXCR, one entry per CDR3 protein. Among approximately 890,000 distinct CDR3 sequences, more than 9% were seen once, and the ten largest hold around 1.6%. The data also belong to a second study, concerning yellow fever vaccine responses in identical twins.

Sample: PBMCs. Receptor source: a woman under 30 in good health. Both conserved end residues are part of each CDR3. Each record gives: D gene, clone size, V gene, J gene, CDR3 DNA, CDR3 protein. A D gene is named only where the DNA matches it firmly. Rows may omit the clone size; those that give it use once, few, many or a size class.

NA	few	TRBV9	TRBJ1-2	TGTGCCAGCAGCCCGAAGACAGTGAGTCTGGAGGGCTACACCTTC	CASSPKTVSLEGYTF
TRBD2	few	TRBV5-4	TRBJ2-5	TGTGCCAGCAGCTTGGGACTAGCGGGGGGCCTGAAAGAGACCCAGTACTTC	CASSLGLAGGLKETQYF
NA	few	TRBV27	TRBJ2-1	TGTGCCAGTCGAACAGGGGACTACTCCTACAATGAGCAGTTCTTC	CASRTGDYSYNEQFF
NA	NA	TRBV2	TRBJ1-1	TGTGCCAGCAGAGCAGCCTCTTCCGAGTCTGAAGCTTTCTTT	CASRAASSESEAFF
NA	NA	TRBV7-9	TRBJ2-1	TGTGCCAGCAGCTCCCAAGCAGTCCACAATGAGCAGTTCTTC	CASSSQAVHNEQFF
TRBD2	few	TRBV4-1	TRBJ2-3	TGCGCCAGCAGCCAAGTTATGGCGGGAGGAGATACGCAGTATTTT	CASSQVMAGGDTQYF
NA	NA	TRBV6-1	TRBJ1-4	TGTGCCAGCAGGGGAATTGGGACGGTGAATGAAAAACTGTTTTTT	CASRGIGTVNEKLFF
TRBD2	few	TRBV27	TRBJ2-1	TGTGCCAGCAGTCTTCTTTCGGGTAGCGGGAGGGCCAGGGAGCAGTTCTTC	CASSLLSGSGRAREQFF
TRBD2	many	TRBV28	TRBJ2-3	TGTGCCAGCAGCTCCCGACTAGCGGGAGGGGGGGGTACGCAGTATTTT	CASSSRLAGGGGTQYF
TRBD1	NA	TRBV4-1	TRBJ2-2	TGCGCCAGCAGCCGGGACAGGGGGCCGACCGGGGAGCTGTTTTTT	CASSRDRGPTGELFF
NA	NA	TRBV7-3	TRBJ2-2	TGTGCCAGCAGACTAGACCACACCGGGGAGCTGTTTTTT	CASRLDHTGELFF
NA	NA	TRBV10-3	TRBJ2-5	TGTGCCATCGCGGCAGGGAGTCAAGAGACCCAGTACTTC	CAIAAGSQETQYF
NA	many	TRBV24-1	TRBJ2-7	TGTGCCACCAGTGACCCTAGAGGAAGCTCCTACGAGCAGTACTTC	CATSDPRGSSYEQYF
NA	many	TRBV5-1	TRBJ1-1	TGCGCCAGCAGCTTGAGGGTGGGGAACACTGAAGCTTTCTTT	CASSLRVGNTEAFF
NA	once	TRBV6-5	TRBJ2-7	TGTGCCAGCAGTTACGATAGTGGGGGACCGGACGAGCAGTACTTC	CASSYDSGGPDEQYF
NA	many	TRBV21-1	TRBJ2-1	TGTGCCAGCAGCACCGGGCCAAATGTGGATGAGCAGTTCTTC	CASSTGPNVDEQFF
TRBD2	few	TRBV9	TRBJ2-7	TGTGCCAGCAGCGGAGCGGGAGGGCCTAGGGAGCAGTACTTC	CASSGAGGPREQYF
TRBD2	few	TRBV14	TRBJ2-1	TGTGCCAGCAGCCAAGCCCTGGGACTAGTCGAGGAGCAGTTCTTC	CASSQALGLVEEQFF
TRBD2	few	TRBV6-5	TRBJ2-7	TGTGCCAGCAGTTACTTCGGACTAGCGGACTACGAGCAGTACTTC	CASSYFGLADYEQYF